Listed below are T cell receptor beta chains from one sample, sequenced in a study of post-analysis software for immune sequencing data. TCRdb re-called the PCR reads through MiXCR, storing one row per CDR3 protein. The data hold roughly 730,000 distinct CDR3 sequences, with less than 35% observed a single time. The sequencing sample was made of blood. The receptors come from a girl aged 5 to 17 with multiple sclerosis. Each CDR3 is given with its conserved first and last residue. D genes are given only for firm matches. The size of a clone is reported for some rows only, either as once, few or many, or as a class for expanded clones.

D gene	J gene	clone size	V gene	CDR3 DNA	CDR3 protein
-	TRBJ2-7	many	TRBV5-1	TGCGCCAGCAGCCTGTACAGGGTCTACGAGCAGTACTTC	CASSLYRVYEQYF
TRBD1	TRBJ2-1	once	TRBV3-1	TGTGCCAGCAGCCCATGGGACAGCGGCTACAATGAGCAGTTCTTC	CASSPWDSGYNEQFF
-	TRBJ2-1	many	TRBV27	TGTGCCAGCACCCCATTGCGAGGGGAGTCCAATGAGCAGTTCTTC	CASTPLRGESNEQFF
-	TRBJ2-7	many	TRBV7-2	TGTGCCAGCAGCTTGTTGTACGAGCAGTACTTC	CASSLLYEQYF
TRBD2	TRBJ2-7	-	TRBV20-1	TGCAGTGCTAGAGATCGTCTGACTAGCGGACAATCCTACGAGCAGTACTTC	CSARDRLTSGQSYEQYF
TRBD2	TRBJ2-1	few	TRBV7-2	TGTGCCAGCAGCTTAGCCGCGGGAGTTAAGTTCTTC	CASSLAAGVKFF
TRBD1	TRBJ2-7	many	TRBV12-3/TRBV12-4	TGTGCCAGCAGTCCCCCCCGGGACAGGGGGCGGGACGAGCAGTACTTC	CASSPPRDRGRDEQYF
-	TRBJ2-1	-	TRBV10-3	TGTGCCACCAGAGAACGACTAGGGCAGGACAATGAGCAGTTCTTC	CATRERLGQDNEQFF
-	TRBJ2-5	-	TRBV5-1	TGCGCCAGCAGCTCCCAAACCGAGGAGACCCAGTACTTC	CASSSQTEETQYF
-	TRBJ1-2	many	TRBV29-1	TGCAGCGTTTCGAAGGGGGATGGCTACACCTTC	CSVSKGDGYTF
-	TRBJ2-3	-	TRBV20-1	TGCAGTGCCACCACAGGGTATGCAGATACGCAGTATTTT	CSATTGYADTQYF
TRBD1	TRBJ1-5	few	TRBV28	TGTGCCAGCGGGGAGGTTGGACAGGGGAATCAGCCCCAGCATTTT	CASGEVGQGNQPQHF
TRBD2	TRBJ2-5	few	TRBV20-1	TGCAGTGCTCTTACACTAGCGGGGGGCGGTGAGACCCAGTACTTC	CSALTLAGGGETQYF
TRBD1	TRBJ1-2	few	TRBV5-1	TGCGCCAGCAGCTTGGCAACAGGGGAGCGTGGCTACACCTTC	CASSLATGERGYTF
-	TRBJ2-7	-	TRBV5-1	TGCGCCAGCAGCTTGGAACAGGGATCGGGGAATGAGCAGTACTTC	CASSLEQGSGNEQYF
TRBD1	TRBJ1-1	few	TRBV15	TGTGCCACCAGCAACAACCCCCCCGGGACAGCGAACACTGAAGCTTTCTTT	CATSNNPPGTANTEAFF
-	TRBJ1-2	-	TRBV15	TGTGCCACCAGCAGAGATTTTAAAGCTGACCGCACCTTC	CATSRDFKADRTF
-	TRBJ1-2	once	TRBV7-2	TGTGCCAGCAGCTTATCCGGGACCCGGACGAGCTATGGCTACACCTTC	CASSLSGTRTSYGYTF
-	TRBJ1-4	-	TRBV27	TGTGCCAGCAGTCCCCGCGGGGCCCCTAATGAAAAACTGTTTTTT	CASSPRGAPNEKLFF
TRBD2	TRBJ2-7	-	TRBV5-1	TGCGCCAGCAGCCTACCGACTAGCCCCTACGAGCAGTACTTC	CASSLPTSPYEQYF
-	TRBJ1-2	few	TRBV20-1	TGCAGTGCTAGGATTGTTGGATATGGCTACACCTTC	CSARIVGYGYTF
TRBD1	TRBJ1-2	-	TRBV28	TGTGCCAGCAGCCTCACCCGGGACAGGGGGTTAGACTACACCTTC	CASSLTRDRGLDYTF
-	TRBJ2-7	-	TRBV20-1	TGCAGTGCTAGTACCGGACTGGCTTCCTACGAGCAGTACTTC	CSASTGLASYEQYF
-	TRBJ1-1	-	TRBV9	TGTGCCAGCAGCCCCCGGCAGGGTACCACTGAAGCTTTCTTT	CASSPRQGTTEAFF
TRBD2	TRBJ2-1	few	TRBV20-1	TGCAGTGCTAGAGGGGCACTAGCGGGAGTATTTGAGCAGTTCTTC	CSARGALAGVFEQFF
TRBD1	TRBJ1-5	few	TRBV6-5	TGTGCCAGCAGCATGACAGGGTATCAGCCCCAGCATTTT	CASSMTGYQPQHF
TRBD2	TRBJ2-1	few	TRBV3-1	TGTGCCAGCAGCCAAAATAGCGGGAGGGCGCATGAGCAGTTCTTC	CASSQNSGRAHEQFF
-	TRBJ1-4	-	TRBV2	TGTGCCGGACGGACAAGGACTAATGAAAAACTGTTTTTT	CAGRTRTNEKLFF
-	TRBJ2-1	few	TRBV5-5	TGTGCCAGCAGCCCCGTCGGGGGGCAATCCTACAATGAGCAGTTCTTC	CASSPVGGQSYNEQFF
TRBD2	TRBJ2-5	-	TRBV2	TGTGCCAGCACCCCCGGACTAGCTCACCAAGAGACCCAGTACTTC	CASTPGLAHQETQYF
-	TRBJ1-2	few	TRBV20-1	TGCAGTGCTAGCCTTCGGGCATATGGCTACACCTTC	CSASLRAYGYTF
TRBD2	TRBJ2-3	-	TRBV20-1	TGCAGTGCGCTAGCGGGGGGCGGCACAGATACGCAGTATTTT	CSALAGGGTDTQYF
-	TRBJ2-1	-	TRBV7-2	TGTGCCAGCGGGGGGCCTTCCTACAATGAGCAGTTCTTC	CASGGPSYNEQFF
-	TRBJ1-5	-	TRBV5-5	TGTGCCAGCAGCTTGGAGCGGGAGGGCAATCAGCCCCAGCATTTT	CASSLEREGNQPQHF
-	TRBJ2-1	-	TRBV29-1	TGCAGCGGTGCTGAGCAGCTTGGTGAGCAGTTCTTC	CSGAEQLGEQFF
-	TRBJ1-1	few	TRBV5-1	TGCGCCAGCAGCCCGATTCAGGGGACCCGCACTGAAGCTTTCTTT	CASSPIQGTRTEAFF
-	TRBJ2-7	many	TRBV6-5	TGTGCCAGCAGTTACTCGCAGGGAACCTACGAGCAGTACTTC	CASSYSQGTYEQYF
-	TRBJ1-1	few	TRBV28	TGTGCCAGCAGTTTAGCTGGGGTCCGACGGAACACTGAAGCTTTCTTT	CASSLAGVRRNTEAFF
TRBD1	TRBJ1-2	many	TRBV12-3/TRBV12-4	TGTGCCAGCAGGCCCACAGGGGAACGAGGCTACACCTTC	CASRPTGERGYTF
-	TRBJ2-1	-	TRBV5-1	TGCGCCAGCAGCCCAGCCCTATCCTACAATGAGCAGTTCTTC	CASSPALSYNEQFF
-	TRBJ1-6	-	TRBV7-8	TGTGCCAGCAGCTCTGGACTGAGCTCCTATAATTCACCCCTCCACTTT	CASSSGLSSYNSPLHF
TRBD1	TRBJ1-5	few	TRBV20-1	TGCAGTGCTAGACCCCCCGGGACAGGAAGAAATCAGCCCCAGCATTTT	CSARPPGTGRNQPQHF
-	TRBJ1-2	many	TRBV4-2	TGTGCCAGCAGCCAAGAGGCAGGGAAGAATGCCTATGGCTACACCTTC	CASSQEAGKNAYGYTF